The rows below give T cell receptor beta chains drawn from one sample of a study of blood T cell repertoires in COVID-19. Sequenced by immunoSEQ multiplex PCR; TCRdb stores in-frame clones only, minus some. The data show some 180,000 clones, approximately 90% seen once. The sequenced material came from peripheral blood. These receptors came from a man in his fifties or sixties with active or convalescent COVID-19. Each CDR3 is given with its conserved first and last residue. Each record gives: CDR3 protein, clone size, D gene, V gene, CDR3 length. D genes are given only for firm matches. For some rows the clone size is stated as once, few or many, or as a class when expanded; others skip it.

CDR3aa: CAWSRAGGYTDTQYF
abundance: -
d_gene: TRBD2
v_gene: TRBV30
len: 15

CDR3aa: CASSFAGSNYEQYF
abundance: -
d_gene: -
v_gene: TRBV11-2
len: 14

CDR3aa: CASSPGQTQLGGYTF
abundance: -
d_gene: TRBD1
v_gene: TRBV18
len: 15

CDR3aa: CASSIDRQGPQHF
abundance: -
d_gene: TRBD1
v_gene: TRBV19
len: 13

CDR3aa: CATSVNRGPYEQYF
abundance: -
d_gene: TRBD1
v_gene: TRBV15
len: 14

CDR3aa: CAISIPGDRRYGYTF
abundance: -
d_gene: TRBD1
v_gene: TRBV10-3
len: 15

CDR3aa: CASGVLAGYHFKDTDTQYF
abundance: -
d_gene: TRBD2
v_gene: TRBV2
len: 19

CDR3aa: CASRETGNNEKLFF
abundance: -
d_gene: TRBD1
v_gene: TRBV2
len: 14

CDR3aa: CASSRLGTNEQFF
abundance: -
d_gene: -
v_gene: TRBV27
len: 13

CDR3aa: CASSSGQGTDSYEQYF
abundance: -
d_gene: TRBD1
v_gene: TRBV5-8
len: 16

CDR3aa: CASNQTPLVSTHEQFF
abundance: few
d_gene: -
v_gene: TRBV2
len: 16

CDR3aa: CASSQGLAGLSYNEQFF
abundance: -
d_gene: TRBD2
v_gene: TRBV4-2
len: 17

CDR3aa: CASSFGGRTDTQYF
abundance: -
d_gene: -
v_gene: TRBV7-3
len: 14

CDR3aa: CASSGGGNTEAFF
abundance: -
d_gene: -
v_gene: TRBV18
len: 13

CDR3aa: CASSLNRGADTEAFF
abundance: -
d_gene: TRBD1
v_gene: TRBV27
len: 15

CDR3aa: CASSELAGRYNEQFF
abundance: large
d_gene: TRBD2
v_gene: TRBV2
len: 15

CDR3aa: CASSQAQNQPQHF
abundance: -
d_gene: -
v_gene: TRBV3-1/TRBV3-2
len: 13

CDR3aa: CSVEDLAGAGEQYF
abundance: -
d_gene: TRBD2
v_gene: TRBV29-1
len: 14

CDR3aa: CASSLSGTGSGELFF
abundance: -
d_gene: TRBD1
v_gene: TRBV2
len: 15

CDR3aa: CAWERWVGGYTF
abundance: few
d_gene: -
v_gene: TRBV30
len: 12

CDR3aa: CASSHGRSSYNEQFF
abundance: -
d_gene: -
v_gene: TRBV3-1/TRBV3-2
len: 15

CDR3aa: CASSPRGFSGNTIYF
abundance: -
d_gene: -
v_gene: TRBV7-9
len: 15

CDR3aa: CASSLGQVNTGELFF
abundance: few
d_gene: TRBD1
v_gene: TRBV7-3
len: 15

CDR3aa: CASSWGGQGGKLFF
abundance: -
d_gene: TRBD1
v_gene: TRBV5-8
len: 14

CDR3aa: CASSIDGLSSYEQYF
abundance: -
d_gene: -
v_gene: TRBV19
len: 15

CDR3aa: CAWNDNRGNTIYF
abundance: -
d_gene: -
v_gene: TRBV30
len: 13

CDR3aa: CASSSRQGHSPLHF
abundance: -
d_gene: TRBD1
v_gene: TRBV4-2
len: 14

CDR3aa: CASSQDTGGTEAFF
abundance: -
d_gene: TRBD1
v_gene: TRBV3-1/TRBV3-2
len: 14

CDR3aa: CASSEALVAGGNTIYF
abundance: -
d_gene: -
v_gene: TRBV6-1
len: 16

CDR3aa: CASSYRQNTEAFF
abundance: -
d_gene: -
v_gene: TRBV7-2
len: 13

CDR3aa: CASSQSWDYSTDTQYF
abundance: -
d_gene: TRBD2
v_gene: TRBV3-1/TRBV3-2
len: 16